The rows below give T cell receptor beta chains drawn from one sample of a study of CD8+ T cells in alopecia areata. TCRdb keeps only in-frame clones here, not all; method: immunoSEQ multiplex PCR. The sample has roughly 120,000 clones; 35% to 40% are singletons. Material for sequencing was CD4+ T cells sorted from blood. The source of these receptors is a human donor with alopecia areata. CDR3s include the opening cysteine and the closing phenylalanine or tryptophan. D genes are given only for firm matches. Expanded clones are given a class, and other clones once, few, many or no size at all.

TRBJ1-1 | TRBD1 | TRBV29-1 | NA | TGCAGCGTCTCCAGGGACAGGGGCACTGAAGCTTTCTTT | CSVSRDRGTEAFF
TRBJ2-1 | NA | TRBV7-2 | NA | TGTGCCAGCAGCTTGTTGGGAGGAGGTTACAATGAGCAGTTCTTC | CASSLLGGGYNEQFF
TRBJ2-7 | TRBD2 | TRBV28 | few | TGTGCCACCCGCGAAAGCGGGAGAGACGAGCAGTACTTC | CATRESGRDEQYF
TRBJ2-2 | TRBD1 | TRBV5-4 | NA | TGTGCCAGCAGCAAAGGACAGGGGTTTAACGGGGAGCTGTTTTTT | CASSKGQGFNGELFF
TRBJ2-3 | TRBD1 | TRBV18 | NA | TGTGCCAGCTCACCGACAGGGTTGGGCACAGATACGCAGTATTTT | CASSPTGLGTDTQYF
TRBJ1-2 | TRBD1 | TRBV28 | NA | TGTGCCGGTGGACAGGGGTCGGGCAGTGGTGGCTACACCTTC | CAGGQGSGSGGYTF
TRBJ2-5 | TRBD2 | TRBV5-4 | once | TGTGCCAGCAGCTTGAGACTAGCGAACCAAGAGACCCAGTACTTC | CASSLRLANQETQYF
TRBJ2-5 | TRBD1 | TRBV29-1 | few | TGCAGCGTTCAAAATACAGGGGGAAAAGAGACCCAGTACTTC | CSVQNTGGKETQYF
TRBJ2-1 | NA | TRBV29-1 | NA | TGCAGCGTGGGGGAGAACCGGGGGTCCTACAATGAGCAGTTCTTC | CSVGENRGSYNEQFF
TRBJ2-3 | TRBD1 | TRBV7-2 | few | TGTGCCAGCAGGACCGGGACAGGTGCAGATACGCAGTATTTT | CASRTGTGADTQYF
TRBJ2-7 | TRBD2 | TRBV7-2 | few | TGTGCCAGCAGCTCGACTGGACTAGCGGGAGGGTACGAGCAGTACTTC | CASSSTGLAGGYEQYF
TRBJ1-1 | TRBD1 | TRBV29-1 | NA | TGCAGCGCCCAGGGCGGGACAGGGGCTTTCTTT | CSAQGGTGAFF
TRBJ1-1 | NA | TRBV18 | few | TGTGCCAGCTCATCACAGAGGGCCGAAGCTTTCTTT | CASSSQRAEAFF
TRBJ1-6 | TRBD1 | TRBV23-1 | few | TGCGCCAGCAGTCTTTACTTACAGGGGGCAAGGAGCTCCTATAATTCACCCCTCCACTTT | CASSLYLQGARSSYNSPLHF
TRBJ1-2 | TRBD1 | TRBV5-6 | NA | TGTGCCAGCAGCTTGGTTCCTCTCAGGGGGGAAGGCTACACCTTC | CASSLVPLRGEGYTF